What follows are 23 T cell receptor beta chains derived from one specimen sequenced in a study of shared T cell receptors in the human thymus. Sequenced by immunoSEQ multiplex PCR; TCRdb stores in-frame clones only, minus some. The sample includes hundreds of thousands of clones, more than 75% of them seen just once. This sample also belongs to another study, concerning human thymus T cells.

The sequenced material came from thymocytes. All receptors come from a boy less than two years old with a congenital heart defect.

CDR3 sequence: CASRKTGIDEKLFF. CDR3 in DNA: TGCGCCAGCAGGAAGACAGGTATTGATGAAAAACTGTTTTTT. The chain employs TRBV5-1 and TRBJ1-4; a possible D gene is TRBD1 (6 bases). Germline CDR1 reads SGHRS; CDR2 reads YFSETQ. The V end lost 5 bases, the J end lost 6 bases, and 14 bases lay between the germline ends. CDR3 length: 14 amino acids.

CDR3 amino acids: CASSSSSYEQYF. In nucleotides, the CDR3 is TGTGCCAGCAGTTCCAGCTCCTACGAGCAGTACTTC. The chain has TRBV7-8 and TRBJ2-7; no reliable D call. The CDR3 sequence is 12 residues long. From germline, CDR1 is SGHVS and CDR2 FQNEAQ. V gave up 6 bases and J gave up 0 bases, with 6 bases separating them.

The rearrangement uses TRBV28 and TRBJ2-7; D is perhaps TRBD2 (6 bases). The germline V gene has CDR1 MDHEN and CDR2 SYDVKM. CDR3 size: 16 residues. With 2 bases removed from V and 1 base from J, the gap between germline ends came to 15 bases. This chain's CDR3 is CASSLPPGLRSYEQYF. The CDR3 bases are TGTGCCAGCAGTTTACCCCCGGGACTCCGATCCTACGAGCAGTACTTC.

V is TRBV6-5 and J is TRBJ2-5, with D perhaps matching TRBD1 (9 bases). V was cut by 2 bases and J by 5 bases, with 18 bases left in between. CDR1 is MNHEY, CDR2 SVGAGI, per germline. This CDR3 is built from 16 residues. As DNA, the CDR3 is TGTGCCAGCAGTTACCTTAGCGGGACAGGGAGGGAGACCCAGTACTTC. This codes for CASSYLSGTGRETQYF.

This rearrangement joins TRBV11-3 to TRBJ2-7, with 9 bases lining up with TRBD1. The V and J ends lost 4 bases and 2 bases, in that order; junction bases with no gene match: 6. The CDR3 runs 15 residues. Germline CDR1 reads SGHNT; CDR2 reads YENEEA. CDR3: CASSSRTGATYEQYF. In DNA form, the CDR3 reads TGTGCCAGCAGCTCTCGGACAGGGGCCACCTACGAGCAGTACTTC.

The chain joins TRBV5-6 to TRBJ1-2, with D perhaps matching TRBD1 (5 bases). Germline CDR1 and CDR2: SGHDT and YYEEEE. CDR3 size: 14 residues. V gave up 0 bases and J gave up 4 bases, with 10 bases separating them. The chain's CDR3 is CASSLGGGIYGYTF. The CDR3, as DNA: TGTGCCAGCAGCTTGGGGGGCGGCATCTATGGCTACACCTTC. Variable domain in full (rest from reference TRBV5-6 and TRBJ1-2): DAGVTQSPTHLIKTRGQQVTLRCSPKSGHDTVSWYQQALGQGPQFIFQYYEEEERQRGNFPDRFSGHQFPNYSSELNVNALLLGDSALYLCASSLGGGIYGYTFGSGTRLTVV.

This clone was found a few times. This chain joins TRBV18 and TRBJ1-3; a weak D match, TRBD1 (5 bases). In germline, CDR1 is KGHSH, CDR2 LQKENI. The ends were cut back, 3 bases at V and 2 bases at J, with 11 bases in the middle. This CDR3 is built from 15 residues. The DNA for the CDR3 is TGTGCCAGCTCACCTGGGGCAGACCCTGGAAACACCATATATTTT. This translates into CASSPGADPGNTIYF.

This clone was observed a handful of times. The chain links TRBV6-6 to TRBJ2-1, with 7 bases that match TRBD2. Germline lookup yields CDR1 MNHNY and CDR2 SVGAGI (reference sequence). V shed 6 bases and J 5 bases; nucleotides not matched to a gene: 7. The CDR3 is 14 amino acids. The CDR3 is CASSRLLADNEQFF. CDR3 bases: TGTGCCAGCAGCCGCCTTCTAGCGGACAATGAGCAGTTCTTC.

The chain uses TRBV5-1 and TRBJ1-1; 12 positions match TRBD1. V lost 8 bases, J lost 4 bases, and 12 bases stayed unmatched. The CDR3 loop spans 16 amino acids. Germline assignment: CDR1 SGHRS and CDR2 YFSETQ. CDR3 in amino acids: CASQPGQGANGTEAFF. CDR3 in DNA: TGCGCCAGTCAACCGGGACAGGGGGCTAATGGCACTGAAGCTTTCTTT. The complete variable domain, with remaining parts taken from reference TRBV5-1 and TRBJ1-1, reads KAGVTQTPRYLIKTRGQQVTLSCSPISGHRSVSWYQQTPGQGLQFLFEYFSETQRNKGNFPGRFSGRQFSNSRSEMNVSTLELGDSALYLCASQPGQGANGTEAFFGQGTRLTVV.

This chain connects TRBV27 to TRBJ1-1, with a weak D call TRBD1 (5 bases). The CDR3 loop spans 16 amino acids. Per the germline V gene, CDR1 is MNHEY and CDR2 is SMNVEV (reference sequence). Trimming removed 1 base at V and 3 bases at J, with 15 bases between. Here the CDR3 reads CASSLWGSRWDTEAFF. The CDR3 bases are TGTGCCAGCAGTTTATGGGGCTCCCGATGGGACACTGAAGCTTTCTTT.

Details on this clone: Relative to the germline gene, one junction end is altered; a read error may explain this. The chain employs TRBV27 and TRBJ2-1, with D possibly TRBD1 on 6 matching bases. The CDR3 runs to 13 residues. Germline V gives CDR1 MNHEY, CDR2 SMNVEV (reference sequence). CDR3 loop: CASSLKGDNGQFF. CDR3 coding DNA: TGTGCCAGCAGTTTAAAAGGGGACAATGGGCAGTTCTTC.

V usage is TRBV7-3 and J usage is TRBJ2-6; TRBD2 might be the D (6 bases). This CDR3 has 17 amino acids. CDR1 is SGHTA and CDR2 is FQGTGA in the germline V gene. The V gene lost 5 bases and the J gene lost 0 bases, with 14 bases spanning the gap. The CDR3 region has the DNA TGTGCCAGCAGCGCAGGCGGGATTAACTCTGGGGCCAACGTCCTGACTTTC. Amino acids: CASSAGGINSGANVLTF.

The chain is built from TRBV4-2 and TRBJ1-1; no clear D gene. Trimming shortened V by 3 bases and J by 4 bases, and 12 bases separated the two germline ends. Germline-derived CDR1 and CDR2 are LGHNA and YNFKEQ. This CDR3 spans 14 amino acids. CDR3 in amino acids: CASSHINKRTEAFF. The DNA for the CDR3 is TGTGCCAGCAGCCACATTAACAAACGCACTGAAGCTTTCTTT.

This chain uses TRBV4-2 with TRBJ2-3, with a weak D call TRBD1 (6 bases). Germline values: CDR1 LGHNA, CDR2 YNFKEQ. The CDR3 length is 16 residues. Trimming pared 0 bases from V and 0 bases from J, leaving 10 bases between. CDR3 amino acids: CASSQEGAGSTDTQYF. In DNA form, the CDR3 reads TGTGCCAGCAGCCAAGAGGGGGCCGGCAGCACAGATACGCAGTATTTT.

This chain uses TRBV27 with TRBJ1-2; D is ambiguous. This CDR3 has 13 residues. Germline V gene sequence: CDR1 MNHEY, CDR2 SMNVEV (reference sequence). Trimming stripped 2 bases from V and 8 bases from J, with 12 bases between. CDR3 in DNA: TGTGCCAGCAGTTTAGTACAGCCACGGGGCTACACCTTC. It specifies CASSLVQPRGYTF.

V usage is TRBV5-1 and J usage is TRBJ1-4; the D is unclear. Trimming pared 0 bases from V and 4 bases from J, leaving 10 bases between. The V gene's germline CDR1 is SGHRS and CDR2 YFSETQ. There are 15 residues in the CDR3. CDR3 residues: CASSLGQFFNEKLFF. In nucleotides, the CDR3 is TGCGCCAGCAGCTTGGGGCAGTTCTTTAATGAAAAACTGTTTTTT. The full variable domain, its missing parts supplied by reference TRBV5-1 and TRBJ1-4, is KAGVTQTPRYLIKTRGQQVTLSCSPISGHRSVSWYQQTPGQGLQFLFEYFSETQRNKGNFPGRFSGRQFSNSRSEMNVSTLELGDSALYLCASSLGQFFNEKLFFGSGTQLSVL.

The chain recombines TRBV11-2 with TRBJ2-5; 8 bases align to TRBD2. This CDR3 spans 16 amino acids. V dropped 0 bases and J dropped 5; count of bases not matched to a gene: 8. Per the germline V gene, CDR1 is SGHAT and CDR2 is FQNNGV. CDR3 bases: TGTGCCAGCAGCTTAGAGGCTAGCGGGCTTAGGGAGACCCAGTACTTC. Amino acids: CASSLEASGLRETQYF.

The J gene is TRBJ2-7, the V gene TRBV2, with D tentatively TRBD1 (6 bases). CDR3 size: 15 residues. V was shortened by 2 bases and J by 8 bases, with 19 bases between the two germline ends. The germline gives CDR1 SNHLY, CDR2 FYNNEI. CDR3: CASSERGTRAVKQYF. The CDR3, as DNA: TGTGCCAGCAGTGAAAGAGGGACACGGGCTGTCAAGCAGTACTTC.

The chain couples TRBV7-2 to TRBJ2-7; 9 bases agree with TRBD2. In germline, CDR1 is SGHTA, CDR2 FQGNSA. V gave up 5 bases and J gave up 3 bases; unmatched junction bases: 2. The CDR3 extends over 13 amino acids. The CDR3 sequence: CASSAGGVYEQYF. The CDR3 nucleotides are TGTGCCAGCAGCGCGGGGGGGGTCTACGAGCAGTACTTC.

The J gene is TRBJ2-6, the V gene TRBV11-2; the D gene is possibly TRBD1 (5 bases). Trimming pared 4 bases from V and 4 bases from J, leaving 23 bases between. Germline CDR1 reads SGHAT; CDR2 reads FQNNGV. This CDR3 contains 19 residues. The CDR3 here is CASSSPGRVRPRGANVLTF. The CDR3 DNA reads TGTGCCAGCAGCTCACCGGGCAGGGTACGACCCCGCGGGGCCAACGTCCTGACTTTC.

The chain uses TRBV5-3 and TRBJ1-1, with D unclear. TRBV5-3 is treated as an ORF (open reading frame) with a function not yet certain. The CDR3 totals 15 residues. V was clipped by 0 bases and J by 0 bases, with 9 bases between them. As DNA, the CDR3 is TGTGCCAGAAGCTTGGAGAGTACCATGAACACTGAAGCTTTCTTT. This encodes CARSLESTMNTEAFF.

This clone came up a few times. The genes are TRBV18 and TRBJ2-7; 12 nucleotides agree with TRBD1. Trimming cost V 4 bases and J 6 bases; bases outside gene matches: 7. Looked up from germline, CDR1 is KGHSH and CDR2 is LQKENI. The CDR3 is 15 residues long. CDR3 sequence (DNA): TGTGCCAGCTCACAACGGGACAGGGGGCGCGGCGAGCAGTACTTC. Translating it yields CASSQRDRGRGEQYF.

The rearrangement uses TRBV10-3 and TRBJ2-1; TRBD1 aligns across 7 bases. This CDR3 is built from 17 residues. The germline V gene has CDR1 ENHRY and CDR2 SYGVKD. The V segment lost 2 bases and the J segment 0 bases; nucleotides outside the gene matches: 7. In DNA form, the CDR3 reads TGTGCCATCAGTGAGCCGGGACAGCGGAACTCCTACAATGAGCAGTTCTTC. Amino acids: CAISEPGQRNSYNEQFF.